This T cell receptor beta chain was identified in a study of response to subunit inactivated influenza vaccine. TCRdb reprocessed the RT-PCR reads with MiXCR, giving one entry per CDR3 protein. This table holds over 400,000 distinct CDR3 sequences, 9.5% to 13% found once. The CDR3 extends over 13 amino acids. Germline V lookup: CDR1 DFQATT, CDR2 SNEGSKA (reference sequence). V lost 5 bases to trimming and J lost 0 bases; unmatched junction nucleotides: 2. There are a few counts of this clonotype. Its antigen is unknown. Study-wide results and caveats: That few new T cells are recruited by each seasonal influenza vaccination was the authors' suggestion.

The sample was PBMCs from blood, taken 35 to 45 days after vaccination. The sequence came from a man in his forties or fifties who received an inactivated influenza vaccine. The genes are TRBV20-1 and TRBJ2-3; 7 bases fit TRBD1. In DNA form, the CDR3 reads TGCAGTGCTGGGGGACAGAGCACAGATACGCAGTATTTT. It translates to CSAGGQSTDTQYF.